The T cell receptor beta chain under discussion was sequenced for a study of blood T cells in healthy people across ages. The trim removed 4 bases at V and 4 bases at J, leaving 14 bases unmatched. Germline CDR1 is SGHKS and CDR2 is YYEKEE (reference sequence). This CDR3 spans 16 amino acids. This clonotype was seen only a few times. Through a sample-barcoded 5' primer and a J-beta primer mix, a second PCR was run for roughly 7 to 12 cycles. In TCRdb, the 5' RACE reads were re-called with MiXCR into one record per CDR3 protein. The sample shows 720,000 or so distinct CDR3 sequences, approximately 40% of them seen only once.

This TCR derives from an older man in good health. Sequencing was performed on blood. The V call is TRBV5-5, the J call TRBJ2-7; 7 bases agree with TRBD1. The DNA of the CDR3 is TGTGCCAGCAGCCCACAGGGGCCCCCTTTGGATTACGAGCAGTACTTC. Residues: CASSPQGPPLDYEQYF.